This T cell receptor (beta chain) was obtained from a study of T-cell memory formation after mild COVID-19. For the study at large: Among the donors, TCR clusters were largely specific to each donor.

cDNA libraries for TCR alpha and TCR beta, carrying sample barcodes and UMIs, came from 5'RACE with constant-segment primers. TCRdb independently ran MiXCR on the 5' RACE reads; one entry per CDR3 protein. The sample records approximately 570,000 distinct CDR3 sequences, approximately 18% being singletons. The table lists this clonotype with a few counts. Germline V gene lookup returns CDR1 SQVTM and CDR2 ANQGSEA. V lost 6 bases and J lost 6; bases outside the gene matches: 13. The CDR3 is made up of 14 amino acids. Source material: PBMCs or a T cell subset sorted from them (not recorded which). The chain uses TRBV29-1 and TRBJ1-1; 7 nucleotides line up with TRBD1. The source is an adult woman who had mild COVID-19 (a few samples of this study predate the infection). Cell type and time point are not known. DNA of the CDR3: TGCAGCGTATCGACAGGGTATGTGAGTGCTGAAGCTTTCTTT. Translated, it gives CSVSTGYVSAEAFF.